The source of this T cell receptor (beta chain) is a study of cytomegalovirus exposure and HLA in healthy donors. CDR3 length: 15 amino acids. The germline V gene has CDR1 SNHLY and CDR2 FYNNEI. Trimming removed 6 bases at V and 1 base at J, with 15 bases between. The repertoire was sequenced with immunoSEQ multiplex PCR; TCRdb's copy has only in-frame clones and lacks some. The sample yields roughly 71,000 clones, about 95% seen once. The chain combines TRBV2 with TRBJ1-1, with D maybe TRBD1 (6 bases). This sequence was found in a woman younger than 35 in good health and CMV-seronegative. The sample consisted of PBMCs. The chain's CDR3 is CASRTGRLGNTEAFF. CDR3 DNA: TGTGCCAGCAGGACAGGCCGACTGGGGAACACTGAAGCTTTCTTT.